This T cell receptor beta chain was retrieved from a study of CD8+ T cells in alopecia areata. Isolated RNA was reverse transcribed into cDNA used as the sequencing template. The data were produced by immunoSEQ multiplex PCR, yet TCRdb's version contains in-frame clones alone and is incomplete. The sample has fewer than 250,000 clones, around 60% seen once; the top ten hold roughly 1.3%. The CDR3 covers 12 residues. Germline V gene data show CDR1 as MNHNS and CDR2 as SASEGT. V lost 5 bases and J 5 bases, leaving 8 bases between the germline ends. Treatment defined: oral pan-JAK inhibitor, 5-10 mg twice daily. Points from the study as a whole: Scalp clonality dropped significantly under tofacitinib, as did expanded CD8+ top-100 clones.

Notes on this clone: Its antigen is undetermined. Other DNA sequences from this sample encode an identical CDR3 as well.

This clonotype was obtained from a human donor with alopecia areata. Here the sequenced sample was CD4+ T cells sorted from blood, taken around week 49, from a patient treated with tofacitinib. The J gene is TRBJ2-3, the V gene TRBV6-1, with D maybe TRBD2 (5 bases). CDR3 residues: CASSLAGDTQYF. For the CDR3, the DNA is TGTGCCAGCAGTCTAGCTGGAGATACGCAGTATTTT.